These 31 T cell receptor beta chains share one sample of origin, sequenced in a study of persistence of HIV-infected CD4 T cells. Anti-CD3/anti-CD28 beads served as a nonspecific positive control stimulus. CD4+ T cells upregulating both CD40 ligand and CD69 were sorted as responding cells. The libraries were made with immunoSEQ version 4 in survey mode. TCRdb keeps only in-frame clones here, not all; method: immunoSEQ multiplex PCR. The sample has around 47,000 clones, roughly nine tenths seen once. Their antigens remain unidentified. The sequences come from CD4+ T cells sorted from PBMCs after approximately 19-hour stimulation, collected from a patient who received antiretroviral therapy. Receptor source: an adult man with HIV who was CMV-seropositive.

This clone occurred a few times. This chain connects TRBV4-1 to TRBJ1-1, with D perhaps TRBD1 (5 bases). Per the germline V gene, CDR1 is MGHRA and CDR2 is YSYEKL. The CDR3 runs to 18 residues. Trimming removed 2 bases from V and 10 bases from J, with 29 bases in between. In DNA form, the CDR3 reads TGCGCCAGCAGCCAATCGAGAGTCCAAAGGGGCCGCGCTCATGCAGCTTTCTTT. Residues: CASSQSRVQRGRAHAAFF.

The CDR3 protein is CASSQDEIAGILYNEQFF. CDR3 nucleotide sequence: TGTGCCAGCAGCCAAGACGAGATAGCGGGGATTCTCTACAATGAGCAGTTCTTC. The chain couples TRBV14 to TRBJ2-1; 8 nucleotides agree with TRBD2. The germline V gene encodes CDR1 SGHDN and CDR2 FVKESK. This CDR3 is 18 amino acids long. The V gene end was trimmed by 0 bases and the J gene end by 3 bases; junction bases not matched to a gene: 10.

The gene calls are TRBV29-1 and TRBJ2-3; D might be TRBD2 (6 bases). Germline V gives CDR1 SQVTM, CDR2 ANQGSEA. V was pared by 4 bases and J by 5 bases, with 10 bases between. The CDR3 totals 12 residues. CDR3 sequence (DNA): TGCAGCGTTGGGCAGGGAGGAGATACGCAGTATTTT. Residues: CSVGQGGDTQYF.

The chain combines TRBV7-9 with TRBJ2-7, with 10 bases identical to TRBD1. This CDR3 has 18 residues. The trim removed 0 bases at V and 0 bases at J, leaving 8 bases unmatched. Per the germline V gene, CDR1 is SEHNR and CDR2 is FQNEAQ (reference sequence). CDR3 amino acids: CASSLAGQGPRSSYEQYF. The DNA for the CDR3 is TGTGCCAGCAGCTTAGCGGGACAGGGGCCTAGAAGCTCCTACGAGCAGTACTTC.

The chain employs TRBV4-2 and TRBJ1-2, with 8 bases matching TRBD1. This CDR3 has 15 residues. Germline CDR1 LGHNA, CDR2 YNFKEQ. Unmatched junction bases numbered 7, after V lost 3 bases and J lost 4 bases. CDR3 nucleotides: TGTGCCAGCAGCCAGGACAGGGTATACGGCTATGGCTACACCTTC. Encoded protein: CASSQDRVYGYGYTF.

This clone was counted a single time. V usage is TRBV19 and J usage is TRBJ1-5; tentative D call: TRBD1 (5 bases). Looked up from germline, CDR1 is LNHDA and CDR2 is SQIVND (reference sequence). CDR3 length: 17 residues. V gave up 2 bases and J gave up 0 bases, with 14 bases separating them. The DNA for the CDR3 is TGTGCCAGTAGTATACAATGGGGACCTTATAGCAATCAGCCCCAGCATTTT. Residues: CASSIQWGPYSNQPQHF. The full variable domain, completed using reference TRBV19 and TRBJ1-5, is DGGITQSPKYLFRKEGQNVTLSCEQNLNHDAMYWYRQDPGQGLRLIYYSQIVNDFQKGDIAEGYSVSREKKESFPLTVTSAQKNPTAFYLCASSIQWGPYSNQPQHFGDGTRLSIL.

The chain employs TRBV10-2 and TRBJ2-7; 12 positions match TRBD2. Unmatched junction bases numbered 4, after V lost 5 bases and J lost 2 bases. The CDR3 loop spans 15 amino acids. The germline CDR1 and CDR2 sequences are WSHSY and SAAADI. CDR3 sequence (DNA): TGCGCCAGCAGTCCCCCTAGCGGGGGGGCCTACGAGCAGTACTTC. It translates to CASSPPSGGAYEQYF.

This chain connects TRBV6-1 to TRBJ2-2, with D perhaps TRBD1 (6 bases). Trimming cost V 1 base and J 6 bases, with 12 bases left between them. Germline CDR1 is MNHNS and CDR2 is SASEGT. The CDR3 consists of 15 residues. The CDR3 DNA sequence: TGTGCCAGCAGTGAAGACAGGGCATGGCCCGGGGAGCTGTTTTTT. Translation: CASSEDRAWPGELFF.

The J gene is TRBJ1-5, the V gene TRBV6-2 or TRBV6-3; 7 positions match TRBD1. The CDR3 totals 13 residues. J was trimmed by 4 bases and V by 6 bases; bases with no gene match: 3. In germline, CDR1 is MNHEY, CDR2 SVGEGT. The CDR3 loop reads CASSDRVNQPQHF. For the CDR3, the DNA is TGTGCCAGCAGCGACAGGGTTAATCAGCCCCAGCATTTT.

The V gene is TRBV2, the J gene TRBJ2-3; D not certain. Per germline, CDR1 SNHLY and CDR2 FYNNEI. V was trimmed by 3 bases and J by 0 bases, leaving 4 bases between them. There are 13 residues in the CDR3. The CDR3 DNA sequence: TGTGCCAGCAGTGAGGACAGCACAGATACGCAGTATTTT. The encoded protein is CASSEDSTDTQYF.

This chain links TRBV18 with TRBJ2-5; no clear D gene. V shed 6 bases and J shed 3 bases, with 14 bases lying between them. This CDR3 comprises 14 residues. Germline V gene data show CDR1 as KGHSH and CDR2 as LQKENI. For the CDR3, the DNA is TGTGCCAGCTCCGCTGGGCCCCCCGAAGAGACCCAGTACTTC. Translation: CASSAGPPEETQYF.

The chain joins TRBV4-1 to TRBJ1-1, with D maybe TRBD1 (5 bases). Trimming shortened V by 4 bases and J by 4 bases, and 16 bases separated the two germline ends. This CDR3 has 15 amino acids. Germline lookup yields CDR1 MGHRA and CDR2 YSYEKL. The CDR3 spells CASSPQGIEGTEAFF. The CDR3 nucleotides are TGCGCCAGCAGCCCGCAGGGAATCGAAGGCACTGAAGCTTTCTTT.

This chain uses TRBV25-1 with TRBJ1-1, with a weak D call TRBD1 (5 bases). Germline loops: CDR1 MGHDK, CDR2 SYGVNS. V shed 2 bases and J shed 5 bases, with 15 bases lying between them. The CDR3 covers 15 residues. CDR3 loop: CASSELGTGGTEAFF. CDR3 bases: TGTGCCAGCAGTGAACTAGGAACAGGCGGGACTGAAGCTTTCTTT. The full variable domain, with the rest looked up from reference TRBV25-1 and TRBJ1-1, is EADIYQTPRYLVIGTGKKITLECSQTMGHDKMYWYQQDPGMELHLIHYSYGVNSTEKGDLSSESTVSRIRTEHFPLTLESARPSHTSQYLCASSELGTGGTEAFFGQGTRLTVV.

For the CDR3, the DNA is TGTGCCAGCAGTCTAAATTGGGGGTCCTACGAGCAGTACTTC. Its protein product is CASSLNWGSYEQYF. The chain employs TRBV28 and TRBJ2-7; D tentatively reads TRBD1 or TRBD2 (5 bases each). Trimming left V 5 bases short and J 1 base short, with 12 bases between. Germline lookup yields CDR1 MDHEN and CDR2 SYDVKM. This CDR3 is built from 14 residues. Together with reference TRBV28 and TRBJ2-7, the CDR3 gives the full variable domain: DVKVTQSSRYLVKRTGEKVFLECVQDMDHENMFWYRQDPGLGLRLIYFSYDVKMKEKGDIPEGYSVSREKKERFSLILESASTNQTSMYLCASSLNWGSYEQYFGPGTRLTVT.

The CDR3 sequence: CAWSSGAPTNQPQHF. CDR3 nucleotides: TGTGCCTGGAGCTCGGGGGCGCCGACTAATCAGCCCCAGCATTTT. The chain carries TRBV30 and TRBJ1-5, with D perhaps TRBD1 (6 bases). Germline V lookup: CDR1 GTSNPN, CDR2 SVGIG (reference sequence). CDR3 length: 15 residues. V was shortened by 3 bases and J by 4 bases, with 16 bases between the two germline ends.

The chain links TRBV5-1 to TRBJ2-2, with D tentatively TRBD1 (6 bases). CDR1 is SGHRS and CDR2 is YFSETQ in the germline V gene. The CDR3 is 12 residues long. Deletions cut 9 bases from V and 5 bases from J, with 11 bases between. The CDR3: CANRDTTGELFF. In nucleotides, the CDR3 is TGCGCCAACCGGGACACGACCGGGGAGCTGTTTTTT.

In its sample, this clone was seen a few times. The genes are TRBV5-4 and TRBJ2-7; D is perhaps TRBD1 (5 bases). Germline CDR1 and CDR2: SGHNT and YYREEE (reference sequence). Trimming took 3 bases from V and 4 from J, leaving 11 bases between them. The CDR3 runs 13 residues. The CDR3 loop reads CASSSQDLYEQYF. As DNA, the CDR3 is TGTGCCAGCAGCTCACAGGACCTATACGAGCAGTACTTC.

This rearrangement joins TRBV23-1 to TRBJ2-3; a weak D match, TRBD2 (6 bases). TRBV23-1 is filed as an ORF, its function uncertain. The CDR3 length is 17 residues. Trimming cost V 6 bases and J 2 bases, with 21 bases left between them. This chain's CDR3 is CASSNRGIEGITDTQYF. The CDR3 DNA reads TGCGCCAGCAGCAACCGCGGGATTGAGGGGATCACAGATACGCAGTATTTT.

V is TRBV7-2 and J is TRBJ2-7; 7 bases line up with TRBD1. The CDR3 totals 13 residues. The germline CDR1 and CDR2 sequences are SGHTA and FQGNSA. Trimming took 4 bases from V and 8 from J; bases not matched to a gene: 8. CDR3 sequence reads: CASSSPGTAKQYF. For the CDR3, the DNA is TGTGCCAGCAGCTCCCCCGGGACAGCCAAGCAGTACTTC.

The CDR3 region has the DNA TGCGCCAGCAGCTGGGACAGAGGAGGACAGCCCCAGCATTTT. Its translation is CASSWDRGGQPQHF. The chain joins TRBV5-1 to TRBJ1-5; 7 positions agree with TRBD1. Germline CDR1 is SGHRS and CDR2 is YFSETQ. V was pared by 3 bases and J by 7 bases, with 7 bases of the junction left unmatched. CDR3 length: 14 residues.

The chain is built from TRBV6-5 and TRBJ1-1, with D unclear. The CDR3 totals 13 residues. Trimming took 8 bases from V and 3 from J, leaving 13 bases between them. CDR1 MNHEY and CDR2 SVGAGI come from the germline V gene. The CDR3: CASRPTPDTEAFF. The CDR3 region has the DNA TGTGCCAGCCGCCCGACTCCGGACACTGAAGCTTTCTTT.

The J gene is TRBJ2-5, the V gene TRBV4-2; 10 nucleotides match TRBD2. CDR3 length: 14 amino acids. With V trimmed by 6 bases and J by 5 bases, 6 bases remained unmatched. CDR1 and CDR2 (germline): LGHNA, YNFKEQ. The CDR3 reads CASSLAGAGETQYF. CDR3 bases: TGTGCCAGCAGTCTAGCGGGGGCAGGGGAGACCCAGTACTTC.

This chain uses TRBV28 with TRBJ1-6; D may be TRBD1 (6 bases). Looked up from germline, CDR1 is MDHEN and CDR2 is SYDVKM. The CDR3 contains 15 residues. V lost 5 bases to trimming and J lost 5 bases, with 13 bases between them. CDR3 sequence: CASSTRDTDNSPLHF. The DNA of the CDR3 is TGTGCCAGCAGTACCCGGGACACCGATAATTCACCCCTCCACTTT.

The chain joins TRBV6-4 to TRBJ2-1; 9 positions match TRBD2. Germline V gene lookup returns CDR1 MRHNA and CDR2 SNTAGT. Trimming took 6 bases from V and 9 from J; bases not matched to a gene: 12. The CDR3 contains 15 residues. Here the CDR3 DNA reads TGTGCCAGCAGACCCCAAGCGGGGGGACCCACTGAGCAGTTCTTC. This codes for CASRPQAGGPTEQFF.

The CDR3 DNA sequence: TGTGCCAGCAGCCAAGATCGAGGCATAAACTCTGGAAACACCATATATTTT. Translated: CASSQDRGINSGNTIYF. The V and J genes are TRBV3-1 (or the pseudogene TRBV3-2) and TRBJ1-3; D is undetermined. Looked up from germline, CDR1 is LGHDT and CDR2 is YNNKEL (reference sequence). V dropped 0 bases and J dropped 0 bases, with 12 bases sitting between them. This CDR3 region has 17 residues.

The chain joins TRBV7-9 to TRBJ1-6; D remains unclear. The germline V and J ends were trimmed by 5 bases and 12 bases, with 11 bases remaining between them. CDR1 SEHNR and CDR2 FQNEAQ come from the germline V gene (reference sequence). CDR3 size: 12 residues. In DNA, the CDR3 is TGTGCCAGCAGCGGGCGAACGGGACCCCTCCACTTT. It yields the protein CASSGRTGPLHF. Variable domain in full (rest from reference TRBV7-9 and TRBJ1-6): DTGVSQNPRHKITKRGQNVTFRCDPISEHNRLYWYRQTLGQGPEFLTYFQNEAQLEKSRLLSDRFSAERPKGSFSTLEIQRTEQGDSAMYLCASSGRTGPLHFGNGTRLTVT.

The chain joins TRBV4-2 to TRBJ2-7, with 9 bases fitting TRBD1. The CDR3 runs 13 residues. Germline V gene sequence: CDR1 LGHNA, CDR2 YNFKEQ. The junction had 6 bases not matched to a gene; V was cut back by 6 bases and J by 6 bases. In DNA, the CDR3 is TGTGCCAGCAGTCTGGACAGGGGCTCCGAGCAGTACTTC. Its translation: CASSLDRGSEQYF.

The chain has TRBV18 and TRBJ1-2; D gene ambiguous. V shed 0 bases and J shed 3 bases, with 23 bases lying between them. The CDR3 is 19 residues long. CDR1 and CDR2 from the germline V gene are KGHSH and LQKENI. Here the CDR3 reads CASSPPYRRSLPSHYGYTF. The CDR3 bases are TGTGCCAGCTCACCACCATACCGGCGGAGCCTACCCTCCCACTATGGCTACACCTTC.

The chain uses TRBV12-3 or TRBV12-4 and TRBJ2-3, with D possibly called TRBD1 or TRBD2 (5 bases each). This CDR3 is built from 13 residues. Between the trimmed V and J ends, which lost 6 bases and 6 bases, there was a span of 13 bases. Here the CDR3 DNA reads TGTGCCAGCAGACTGAGGGGCAAGGATACGCAGTATTTT. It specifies CASRLRGKDTQYF.

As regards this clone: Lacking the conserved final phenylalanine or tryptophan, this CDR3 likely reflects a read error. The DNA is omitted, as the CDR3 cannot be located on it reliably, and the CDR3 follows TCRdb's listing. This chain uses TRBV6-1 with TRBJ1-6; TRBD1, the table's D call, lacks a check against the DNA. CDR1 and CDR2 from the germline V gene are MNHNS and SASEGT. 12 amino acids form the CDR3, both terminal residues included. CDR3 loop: CASSEGRGGGQI.

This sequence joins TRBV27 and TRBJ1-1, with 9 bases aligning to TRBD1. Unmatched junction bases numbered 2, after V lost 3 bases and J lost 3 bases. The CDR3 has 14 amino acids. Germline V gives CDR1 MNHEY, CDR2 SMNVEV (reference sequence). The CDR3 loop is CASSFGQGHTEAFF. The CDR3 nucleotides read TGTGCCAGCAGTTTCGGACAGGGGCACACTGAAGCTTTCTTT.